This is a list of T cell receptor beta chains from one sample in a study of TIL therapy for anti-PD-1-resistant metastatic lung cancer. Sequencing used immunoSEQ multiplex PCR; TCRdb keeps in-frame clones, though not all of them. The table records about 12,000 clones, 58% of them present only once. The source material was tumor tissue, sampled at baseline. These receptors all stem from a person between 25 and 80 years old with non-small cell lung cancer. Both conserved end residues are part of each CDR3. The D gene is left open where the match is weak. Clone size, where shown, is once, few, many, or a class for clones that have expanded.

V gene,clone size,D gene,J gene,CDR3 DNA,CDR3 protein
TRBV29-1,-,TRBD1,TRBJ1-1,TGCAGCGTGACAGACAGGGGGCGGACTGAAGCTTTCTTT,CSVTDRGRTEAFF
TRBV20-1,few,-,TRBJ2-7,TGCAGTGCTAGCCCCCACTACGAGCAGTACTTC,CSASPHYEQYF
TRBV6-5,few,-,TRBJ2-7,TGTGCCAGCAGTTACGCGGCCCCCTACGAGCAGTACTTC,CASSYAAPYEQYF
TRBV6-6,few,TRBD1,TRBJ1-1,TGTGCCAGCAGCCCGGGACAGTCAAGGGGCACTGAAGCTTTCTTT,CASSPGQSRGTEAFF
TRBV27,-,-,TRBJ2-7,TGTGCCAGCAGAGGGGTCTACGAGCAGTACTTC,CASRGVYEQYF
TRBV28,few,TRBD1,TRBJ1-1,TGTGCCAGCAGTTTATCGGACAGGGTAGGGGCTTTCTTT,CASSLSDRVGAFF
TRBV7-3,once,TRBD2,TRBJ2-2,TGTGCCAGCAGCTCCGTAGCGGGGCAGGGCGGGGAGCTGTTTTTT,CASSSVAGQGGELFF
TRBV19,-,-,TRBJ2-7,TGTGCCAGTAGTAGCGGCAGCACCTACGAGCAGTACTTC,CASSSGSTYEQYF
TRBV4-1,-,-,TRBJ1-5,TGCGCCAGCAGCCCCGTACCCCGTGGCAATCAGCCCCAGCATTTT,CASSPVPRGNQPQHF
TRBV5-1,-,-,TRBJ2-3,TGCGCCAGCAGCTCCCGAGATACGCAGTATTTT,CASSSRDTQYF
TRBV30,-,TRBD2,TRBJ2-3,TGTGCCTGGAGTATCCCGGGACTAGCGGGAGGGTTGAGGGTCACAGATACGCAGTATTTT,CAWSIPGLAGGLRVTDTQYF
TRBV3-1/TRBV3-2,-,TRBD1,TRBJ1-6,TGTGCCAGCAGCCAGACGACAGGGGAGAATTCACCCCTCCACTTT,CASSQTTGENSPLHF
TRBV5-6,-,-,TRBJ2-7,TGTGCCAGCACCGGTCCAACCCAGGGCTACGAGCAGTACTTC,CASTGPTQGYEQYF
TRBV2,-,TRBD2,TRBJ2-1,TGTGCCAGCAGGGCGACTAGCGGGGGCTACAATGAGCAGTTCTTC,CASRATSGGYNEQFF
TRBV9,few,TRBD1,TRBJ1-3,TGTGCCAGCAGCGTAGATACGACAGGGGGATCCGGAAACACCATATATTTT,CASSVDTTGGSGNTIYF
TRBV18,few,TRBD1,TRBJ2-7,TGTGCCAGCTCACCATCGGGACAGGGAGTGCAGTACTTC,CASSPSGQGVQYF
TRBV6-6,once,-,TRBJ1-1,TGTGCCAGCCGAGCAAACACTGAAGCTTTCTTT,CASRANTEAFF
TRBV28,few,TRBD2,TRBJ2-7,TGTGCCAGCAGCGATGGGGCTAGCGGGCTGTACGAGCAGTACTTC,CASSDGASGLYEQYF
TRBV10-1,-,-,TRBJ2-1,TGCGCCAGCAGTGACGGGTACGGGAAGGGGTACAATGAGCAGTTCTTC,CASSDGYGKGYNEQFF
TRBV28,-,-,TRBJ1-5,TGTGCCAGCAGTTTAGGCGGGAGGAGCAATCAGCCCCAGCATTTT,CASSLGGRSNQPQHF
TRBV27,-,-,TRBJ1-6,TGTGCCAGCAGTTACACAGGGACTTCACCCCTCCACTTT,CASSYTGTSPLHF
TRBV9,-,-,TRBJ1-1,TGTGCCAGCAGCGGCCCCCGGGCTTTCTTT,CASSGPRAFF
TRBV5-1,few,-,TRBJ1-5,TGCGCCAGCAGCTTGGGTCCCTCCCGGATGGGCAATCAGCCCCAGCATTTT,CASSLGPSRMGNQPQHF
TRBV9,-,TRBD1,TRBJ1-2,TGTGCCAGCAGCTACAGGGGGGAAGGCTATGGCTACACCTTC,CASSYRGEGYGYTF
TRBV27,-,-,TRBJ2-3,TGTGCCAGCAGTTTAGATAAGGGGGGGAGCACAGATACGCAGTATTTT,CASSLDKGGSTDTQYF
TRBV27,-,TRBD2,TRBJ2-1,TGTGCCAGCAGTCCGGGACTAGCTATCAATGAGCAGTTCTTC,CASSPGLAINEQFF
TRBV2,few,-,TRBJ1-5,TGTGCCAGCAGTGAAGTACGGGATCAGCCCCAGCATTTT,CASSEVRDQPQHF
TRBV11-1,few,-,TRBJ2-5,TGTGCCAGCAGCCTGTTGTCAGGGAGGGAGACCCAGTACTTC,CASSLLSGRETQYF
TRBV28,medium-sized,-,TRBJ1-1,TGTGCCAGCAGTCCCGCCATTTTTGGGTTCGGAGCTTTCTTT,CASSPAIFGFGAFF
TRBV30,few,-,TRBJ2-7,TGTGCCTGGAGCCCTCACAGGGATTCCTCCTACGAGCAGTACTTC,CAWSPHRDSSYEQYF
TRBV6-5,-,TRBD1,TRBJ2-3,TGTGCCGGGGAGAGACAGGGGTACACAGATACGCAGTATTTT,CAGERQGYTDTQYF
TRBV4-2,-,TRBD2,TRBJ2-1,TGTGCCAGCAGCCCCGCAAGCGGGGGCAATGAGCAGTTCTTC,CASSPASGGNEQFF
TRBV7-9,few,TRBD2,TRBJ2-1,TGTGCCAGCAGCTCCACATCCCTTTCACTAGCGGGATACTACAATGAGCAGTTCTTC,CASSSTSLSLAGYYNEQFF